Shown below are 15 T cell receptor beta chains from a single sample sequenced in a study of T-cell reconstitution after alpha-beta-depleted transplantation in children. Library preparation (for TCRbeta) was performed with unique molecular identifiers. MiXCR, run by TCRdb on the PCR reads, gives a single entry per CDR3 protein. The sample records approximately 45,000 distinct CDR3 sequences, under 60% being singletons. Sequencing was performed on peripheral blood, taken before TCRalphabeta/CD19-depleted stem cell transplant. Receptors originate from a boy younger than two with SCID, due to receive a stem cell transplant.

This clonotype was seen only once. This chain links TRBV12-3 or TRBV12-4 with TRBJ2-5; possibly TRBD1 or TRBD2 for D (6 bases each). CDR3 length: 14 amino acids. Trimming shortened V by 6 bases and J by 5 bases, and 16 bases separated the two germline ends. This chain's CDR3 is CASRRGARRETQYF. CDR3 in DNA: TGTGCCAGCAGGAGGGGGGCGCGGAGGGAGACCCAGTACTTC.

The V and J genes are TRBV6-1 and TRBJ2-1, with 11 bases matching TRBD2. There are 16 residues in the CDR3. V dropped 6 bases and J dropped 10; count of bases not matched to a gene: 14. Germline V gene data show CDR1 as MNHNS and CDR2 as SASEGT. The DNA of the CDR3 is TGTGCCAGCAGCAACACCGGGACTAGCGGTTTGGGGGAGCAGTTCTTC. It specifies CASSNTGTSGLGEQFF.

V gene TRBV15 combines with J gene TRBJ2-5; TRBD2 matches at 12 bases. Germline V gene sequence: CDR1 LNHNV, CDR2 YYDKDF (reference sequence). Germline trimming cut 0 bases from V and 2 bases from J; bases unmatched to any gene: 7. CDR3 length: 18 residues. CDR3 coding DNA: TGTGCCACCAGCAGAGATAGCGGACTAGCGGGGAATCAAGAGACCCAGTACTTC. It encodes CATSRDSGLAGNQETQYF.

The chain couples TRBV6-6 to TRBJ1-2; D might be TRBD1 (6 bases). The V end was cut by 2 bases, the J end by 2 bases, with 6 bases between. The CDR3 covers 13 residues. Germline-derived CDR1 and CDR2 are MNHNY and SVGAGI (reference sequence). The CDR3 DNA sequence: TGTGCCAGCAGTTACGGGACAAACTATGGCTACACCTTC. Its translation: CASSYGTNYGYTF.

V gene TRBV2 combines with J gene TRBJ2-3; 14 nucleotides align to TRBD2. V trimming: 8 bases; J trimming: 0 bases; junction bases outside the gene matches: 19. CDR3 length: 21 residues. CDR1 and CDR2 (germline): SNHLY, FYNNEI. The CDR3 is CASPQRPPRTSGGPSTDTQYF. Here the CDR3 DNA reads TGTGCCAGCCCCCAACGTCCCCCCCGGACTAGCGGGGGGCCTAGCACAGATACGCAGTATTTT.

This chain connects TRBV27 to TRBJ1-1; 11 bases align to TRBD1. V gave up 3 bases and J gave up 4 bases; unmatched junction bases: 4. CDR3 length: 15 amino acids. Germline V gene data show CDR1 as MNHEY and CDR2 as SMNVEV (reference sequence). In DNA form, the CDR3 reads TGTGCCAGCAGTTTTTCCGGGACAGGGGGCACTGAAGCTTTCTTT. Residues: CASSFSGTGGTEAFF.

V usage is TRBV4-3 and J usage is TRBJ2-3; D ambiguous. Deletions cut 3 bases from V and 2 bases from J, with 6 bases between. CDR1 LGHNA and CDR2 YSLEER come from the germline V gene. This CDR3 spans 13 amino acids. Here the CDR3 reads CASSQQNTDTQYF. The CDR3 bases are TGCGCCAGCAGCCAGCAGAACACAGATACGCAGTATTTT.

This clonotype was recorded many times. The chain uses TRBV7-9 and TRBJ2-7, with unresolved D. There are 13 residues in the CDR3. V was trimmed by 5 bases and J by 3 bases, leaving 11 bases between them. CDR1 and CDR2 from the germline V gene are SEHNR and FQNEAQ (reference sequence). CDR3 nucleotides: TGTGCCAGCAGCCCAACCTCCCTCTACGAGCAGTACTTC. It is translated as CASSPTSLYEQYF.

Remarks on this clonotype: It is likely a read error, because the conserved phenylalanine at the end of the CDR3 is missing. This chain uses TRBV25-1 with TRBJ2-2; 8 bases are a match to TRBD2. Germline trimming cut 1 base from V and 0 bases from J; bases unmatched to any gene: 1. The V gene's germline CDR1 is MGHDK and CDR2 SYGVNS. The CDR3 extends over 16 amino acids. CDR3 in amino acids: CASSESGGANTGELFS. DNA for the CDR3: TGTGCCAGCAGTGAATCCGGGGGGGCGAACACCGGGGAGCTGTTTTCT.

The DNA of the CDR3 is TGTGCCAGCAGCTTGGCAGGGGTGGGTGGCTACACCTTC. Translating gives CASSLAGVGGYTF. This chain uses TRBV5-6 with TRBJ1-2, with a possible D match to TRBD1 (6 bases). The V end lost 0 bases, the J end lost 7 bases, and 10 bases lay between the germline ends. The CDR3 is made up of 13 amino acids. CDR1 and CDR2 from the germline V gene are SGHDT and YYEEEE.

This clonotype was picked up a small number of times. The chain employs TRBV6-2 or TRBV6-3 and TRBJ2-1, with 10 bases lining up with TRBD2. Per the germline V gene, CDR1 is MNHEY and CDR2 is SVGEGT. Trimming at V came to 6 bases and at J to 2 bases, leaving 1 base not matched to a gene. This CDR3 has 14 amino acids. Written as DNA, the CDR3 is TGTGCCAGCAGCCTAGCGGGGGCCTACAATGAGCAGTTCTTC. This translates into CASSLAGAYNEQFF.

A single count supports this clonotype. The CDR3 region has the DNA TGCAGCGTTGACGCTAGCGGGAGGTACGAGCAGTACTTC. Its translation: CSVDASGRYEQYF. The chain combines TRBV29-1 with TRBJ2-7, with 11 bases aligning to TRBD2. V was clipped by 3 bases and J by 4 bases; unmatched bases: 2. Germline assignment: CDR1 SQVTM and CDR2 ANQGSEA. CDR3 length equals 13 residues.

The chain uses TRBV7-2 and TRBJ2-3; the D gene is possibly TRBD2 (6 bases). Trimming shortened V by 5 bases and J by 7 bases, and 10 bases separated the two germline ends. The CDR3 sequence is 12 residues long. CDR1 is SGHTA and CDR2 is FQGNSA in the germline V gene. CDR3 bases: TGTGCCAGCAGCCCCCGCGGGAATACGCAGTATTTT. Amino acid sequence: CASSPRGNTQYF.

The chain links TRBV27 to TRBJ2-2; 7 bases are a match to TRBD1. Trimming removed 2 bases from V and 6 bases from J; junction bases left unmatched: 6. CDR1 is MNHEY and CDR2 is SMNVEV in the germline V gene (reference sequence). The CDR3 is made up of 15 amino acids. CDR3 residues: CASSLPPDRAGELFF. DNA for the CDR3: TGTGCCAGCAGTTTACCTCCTGACAGGGCCGGGGAGCTGTTTTTT.

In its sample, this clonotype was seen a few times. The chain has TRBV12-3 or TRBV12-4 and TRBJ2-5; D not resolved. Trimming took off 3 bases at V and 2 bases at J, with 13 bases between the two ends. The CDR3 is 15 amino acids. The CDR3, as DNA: TGTGCCAGCAGTTTTTCCGGTTTGAATCAAGAGACCCAGTACTTC. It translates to CASSFSGLNQETQYF.